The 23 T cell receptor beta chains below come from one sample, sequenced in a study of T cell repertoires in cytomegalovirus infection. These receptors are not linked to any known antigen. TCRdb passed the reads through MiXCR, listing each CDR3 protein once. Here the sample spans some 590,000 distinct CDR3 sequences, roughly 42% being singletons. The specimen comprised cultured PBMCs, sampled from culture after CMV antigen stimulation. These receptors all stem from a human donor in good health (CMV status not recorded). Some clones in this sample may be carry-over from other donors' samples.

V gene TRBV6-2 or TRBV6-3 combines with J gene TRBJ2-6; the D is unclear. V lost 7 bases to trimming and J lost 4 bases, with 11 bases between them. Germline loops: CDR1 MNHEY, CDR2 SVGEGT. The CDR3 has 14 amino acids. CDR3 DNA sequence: TGTGCCAGCAATGACCGCCGGGGGGCCAACGTCCTGACTTTC. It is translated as CASNDRRGANVLTF.

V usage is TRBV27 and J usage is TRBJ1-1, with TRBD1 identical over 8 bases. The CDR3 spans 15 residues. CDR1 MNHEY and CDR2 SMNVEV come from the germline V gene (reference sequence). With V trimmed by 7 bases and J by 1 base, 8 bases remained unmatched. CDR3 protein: CASNPRQGSNTEAFF. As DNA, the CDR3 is TGTGCCAGCAACCCCCGACAGGGGTCGAACACTGAAGCTTTCTTT.

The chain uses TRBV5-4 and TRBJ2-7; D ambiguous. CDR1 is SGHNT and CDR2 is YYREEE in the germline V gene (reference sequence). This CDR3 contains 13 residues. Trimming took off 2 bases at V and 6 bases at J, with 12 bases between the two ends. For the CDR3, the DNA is TGTGCCAGCAGCTTCGACCAAAGAGGCGAGCAGTACTTC. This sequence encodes CASSFDQRGEQYF.

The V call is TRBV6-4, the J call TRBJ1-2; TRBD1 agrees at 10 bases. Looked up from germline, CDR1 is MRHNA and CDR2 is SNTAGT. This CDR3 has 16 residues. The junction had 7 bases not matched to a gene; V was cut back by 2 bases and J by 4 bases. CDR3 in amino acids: CASSDKGGTGAYGYTF. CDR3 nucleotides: TGTGCCAGCAGTGACAAGGGGGGGACAGGGGCCTATGGCTACACCTTC.

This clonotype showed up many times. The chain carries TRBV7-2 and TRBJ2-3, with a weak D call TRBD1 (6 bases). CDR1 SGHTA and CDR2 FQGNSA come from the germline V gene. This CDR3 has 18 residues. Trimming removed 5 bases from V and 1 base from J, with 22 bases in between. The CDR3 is CASSLRGGVAARTDTQYF. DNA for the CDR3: TGTGCCAGCAGCCTCAGAGGGGGAGTTGCCGCGCGCACAGATACGCAGTATTTT. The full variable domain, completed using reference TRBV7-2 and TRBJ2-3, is GAGVSQSPSNKVTEKGKDVELRCDPISGHTALYWYRQSLGQGLEFLIYFQGNSAPDKSGLPSDRFSAERTGGSVSTLTIQRTQQEDSAVYLCASSLRGGVAARTDTQYFGPGTRLTVL.

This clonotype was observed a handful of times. CDR3 residues: CASSSRTSFGAETQYF. The CDR3 DNA reads TGTGCCAGCAGCTCCCGGACTAGCTTCGGAGCGGAGACCCAGTACTTC. This chain links TRBV7-2 with TRBJ2-5, with 8 bases identical to TRBD2. Losses at the gene ends were 4 bases for V and 5 bases for J; bases not matched to a gene: 12. There are 16 residues in the CDR3. Germline CDR1 is SGHTA and CDR2 is FQGNSA.

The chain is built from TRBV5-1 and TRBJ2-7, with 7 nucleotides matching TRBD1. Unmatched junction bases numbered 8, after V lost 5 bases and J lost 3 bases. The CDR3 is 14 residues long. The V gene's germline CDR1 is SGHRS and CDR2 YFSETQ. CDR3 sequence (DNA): TGCGCCAGCAGGGACGGGACAGCCAACTACGAGCAGTACTTC. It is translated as CASRDGTANYEQYF. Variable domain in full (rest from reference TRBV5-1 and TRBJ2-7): KAGVTQTPRYLIKTRGQQVTLSCSPISGHRSVSWYQQTPGQGLQFLFEYFSETQRNKGNFPGRFSGRQFSNSRSEMNVSTLELGDSALYLCASRDGTANYEQYFGPGTRLTVT.

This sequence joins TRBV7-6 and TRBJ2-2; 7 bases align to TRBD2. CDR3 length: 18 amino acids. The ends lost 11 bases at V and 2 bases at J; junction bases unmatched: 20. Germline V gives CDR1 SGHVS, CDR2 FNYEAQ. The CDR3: CAPNDAGWAGDNTGELFF. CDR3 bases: TGTGCCCCCAACGATGCCGGTTGGGCGGGGGATAACACCGGGGAGCTGTTTTTT.

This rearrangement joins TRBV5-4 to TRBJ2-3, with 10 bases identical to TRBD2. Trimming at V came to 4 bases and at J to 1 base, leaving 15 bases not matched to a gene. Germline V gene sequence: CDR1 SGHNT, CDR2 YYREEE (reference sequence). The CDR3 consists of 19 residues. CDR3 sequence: CASSQKSLAGEGGTDTQYF. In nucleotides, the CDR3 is TGTGCCAGCAGCCAGAAATCCCTAGCGGGGGAAGGGGGCACAGATACGCAGTATTTT.

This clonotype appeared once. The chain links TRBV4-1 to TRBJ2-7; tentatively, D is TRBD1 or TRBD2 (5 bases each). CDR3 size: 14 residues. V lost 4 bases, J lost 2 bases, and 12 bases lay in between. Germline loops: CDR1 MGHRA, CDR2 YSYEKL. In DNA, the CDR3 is TGCGCCAGCAGCCCCGTGGGGCGGGCCTACGAGCAGTACTTC. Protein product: CASSPVGRAYEQYF.

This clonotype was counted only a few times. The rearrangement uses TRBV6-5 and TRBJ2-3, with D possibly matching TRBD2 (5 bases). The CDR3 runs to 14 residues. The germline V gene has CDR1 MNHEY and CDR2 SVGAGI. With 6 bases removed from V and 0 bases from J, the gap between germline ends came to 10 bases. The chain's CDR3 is CASRSGLSTDTQYF. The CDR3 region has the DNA TGTGCCAGCAGGTCCGGACTGAGCACAGATACGCAGTATTTT.

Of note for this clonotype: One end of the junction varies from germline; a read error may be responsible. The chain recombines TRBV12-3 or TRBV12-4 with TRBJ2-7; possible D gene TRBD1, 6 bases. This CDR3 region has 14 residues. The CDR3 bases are TGTGCCAGCAGTTTTCGCAGGGGATCCTACGAGCCGTACTTC. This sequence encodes CASSFRRGSYEPYF.

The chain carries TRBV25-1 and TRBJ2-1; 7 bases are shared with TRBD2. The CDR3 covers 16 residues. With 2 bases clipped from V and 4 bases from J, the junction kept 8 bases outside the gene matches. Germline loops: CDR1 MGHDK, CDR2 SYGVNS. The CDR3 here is CASSERGVFNYNEQFF. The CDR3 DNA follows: TGTGCCAGCAGTGAACGGGGGGTATTCAATTACAATGAGCAGTTCTTC.

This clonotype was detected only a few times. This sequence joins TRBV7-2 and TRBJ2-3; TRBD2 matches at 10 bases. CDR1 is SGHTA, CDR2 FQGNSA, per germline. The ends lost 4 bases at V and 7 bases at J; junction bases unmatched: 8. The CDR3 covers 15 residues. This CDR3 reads CASSWTSGGANTQYF. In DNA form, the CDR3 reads TGTGCCAGCAGCTGGACCAGCGGGGGGGCTAATACGCAGTATTTT.

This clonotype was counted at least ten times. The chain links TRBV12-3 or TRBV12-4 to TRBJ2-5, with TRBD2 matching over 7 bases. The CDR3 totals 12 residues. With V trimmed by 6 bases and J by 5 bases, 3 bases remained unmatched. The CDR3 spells CASSFGGETQYF. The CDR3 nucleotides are TGTGCCAGCAGCTTCGGGGGGGAGACCCAGTACTTC.

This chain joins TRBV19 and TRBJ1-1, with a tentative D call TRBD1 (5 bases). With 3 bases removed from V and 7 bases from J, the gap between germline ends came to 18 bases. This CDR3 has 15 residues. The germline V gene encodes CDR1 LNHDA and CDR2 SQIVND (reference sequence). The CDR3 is CASSIPHLTGHEAFF. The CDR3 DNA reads TGTGCCAGTAGTATTCCGCACCTAACGGGGCATGAAGCTTTCTTT.

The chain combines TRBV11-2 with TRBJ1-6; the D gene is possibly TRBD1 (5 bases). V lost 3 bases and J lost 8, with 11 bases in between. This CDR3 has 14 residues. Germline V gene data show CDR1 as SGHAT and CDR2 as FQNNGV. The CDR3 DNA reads TGTGCCAGCAGCTTGGGACGAGGGTATTCACCCCTCCACTTT. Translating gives CASSLGRGYSPLHF. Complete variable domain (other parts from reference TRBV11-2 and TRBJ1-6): EAGVAQSPRYKIIEKRQSVAFWCNPISGHATLYWYQQILGQGPKLLIQFQNNGVVDDSQLPKDRFSAERLKGVDSTLKIQPAKLEDSAVYLCASSLGRGYSPLHFGNGTRLTVT.

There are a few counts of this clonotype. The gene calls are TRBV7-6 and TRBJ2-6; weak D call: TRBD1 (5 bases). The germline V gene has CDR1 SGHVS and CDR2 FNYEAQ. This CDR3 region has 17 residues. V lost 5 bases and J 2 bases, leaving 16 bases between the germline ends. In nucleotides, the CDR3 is TGTGCCAGCAGCCACCCTAAATGGACACCTGGGGCCAACGTCCTGACTTTC. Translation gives CASSHPKWTPGANVLTF.

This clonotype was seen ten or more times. This chain's CDR3 is CASSRRDINQPQHF. In DNA, the CDR3 is TGTGCCAGCAGCCGCCGGGACATAAATCAGCCCCAGCATTTT. The chain has TRBV7-2 and TRBJ1-5; possible D gene TRBD1, 6 bases. Trimming pared 5 bases from V and 4 bases from J, leaving 12 bases between. The V gene's germline CDR1 is SGHTA and CDR2 FQGNSA. This CDR3 spans 14 amino acids.

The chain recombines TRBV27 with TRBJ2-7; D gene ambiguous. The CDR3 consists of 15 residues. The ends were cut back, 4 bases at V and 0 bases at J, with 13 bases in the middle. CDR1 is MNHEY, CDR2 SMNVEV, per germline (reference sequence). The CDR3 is CASSYRGPPSYEQYF. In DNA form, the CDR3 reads TGTGCCAGCAGTTATCGCGGACCTCCCTCCTACGAGCAGTACTTC.

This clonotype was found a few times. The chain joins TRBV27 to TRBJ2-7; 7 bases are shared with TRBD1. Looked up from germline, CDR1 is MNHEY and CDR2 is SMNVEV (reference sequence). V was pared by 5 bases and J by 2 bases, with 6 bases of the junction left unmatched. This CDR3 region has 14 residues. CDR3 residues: CASSMYRGTYEQYF. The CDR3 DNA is TGTGCCAGCAGTATGTACAGGGGAACCTACGAGCAGTACTTC.

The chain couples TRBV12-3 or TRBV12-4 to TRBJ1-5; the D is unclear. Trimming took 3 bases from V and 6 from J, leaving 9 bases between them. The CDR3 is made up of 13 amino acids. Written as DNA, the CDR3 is TGTGCCAGCAGTTTCGGGGTGGGTCAGCCCCAGCATTTT. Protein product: CASSFGVGQPQHF.

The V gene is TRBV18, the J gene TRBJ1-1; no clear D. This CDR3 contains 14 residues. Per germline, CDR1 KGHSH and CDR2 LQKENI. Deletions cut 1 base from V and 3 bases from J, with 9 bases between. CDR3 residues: CASSPQAEDTEAFF. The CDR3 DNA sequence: TGTGCCAGCTCACCACAGGCGGAGGACACTGAAGCTTTCTTT.